The sequence of this T cell receptor (beta chain) was determined in a study of human T cells and chemical hapten exposure. Study-level background: While the approximately 25-week study was under way, patients received diphenylcyclopropenone on the scalp every week. Small discrepancies in pooled library volume mainly accounted for the varying TCR yields per sample. Broader study findings: Having alopecia, the donors may differ immunologically from healthy people.

This clonotype was counted only a few times. Its antigen remains unknown. TCRdb re-called the RACE reads with MiXCR, one entry per CDR3 protein. This sample has 330,000 or so distinct CDR3 sequences, with roughly 6% found just once. The CDR3 contains 14 residues. Trimming took 5 bases from V and 4 from J, leaving 12 bases between them. The time point is: patch test 2, 6 weeks after DPC sensitization. Treatment: therapeutic diphenylcyclopropenone sensitization with weekly scalp DPC. The chain recombines TRBV12-3 or TRBV12-4 with TRBJ1-3; D is unresolved. Sequencing was performed on whole blood, taken in connection with sensitization to the hapten diphenylcyclopropenone (DPC). The TCR was taken from a woman in her late teens or twenties with alopecia areata. Some clones in this sample may be carry-over from other donors' samples. The CDR3 coding sequence is TGTGCCAGCAGTCCCAGTTCCAGGGGAAACACCATATATTTT. Translated: CASSPSSRGNTIYF.